This T cell receptor beta chain was sequenced during a study of CD8 T cells in Susac syndrome. CD8+ and CD4+ blood T cells underwent TCR beta sequencing. Relapsing-remitting disease, either stable or active, was present in the multiple sclerosis controls, who were treatment-naive patients. TEMRA cells were FACS-enriched, unlike CD8+ and CD4+ T cells, which were negatively isolated. There are 16 residues in the CDR3. Germline V lookup: CDR1 SGHAT, CDR2 FQNNGV. V trimming: 3 bases; J trimming: 0 bases; junction bases outside the gene matches: 3. Roughly 0.45 to 1 ug RNA was reverse transcribed with random hexamers. TCR beta CDR3 was amplified by immunoSEQ multiplex PCR. This amplification extended across 54 Vbeta and 13 Jbeta segments. TCRdb fed the immunoSEQ multiplex PCR reads into MiXCR, producing one record per CDR3 protein. This sample has 300,000 or so distinct CDR3 sequences, with 90% to 95% found just once.

V usage is TRBV11-2 and J usage is TRBJ2-2; 8 nucleotides align to TRBD2. This TCR was sampled from a human donor with multiple sclerosis. The sequenced sample consisted of CD4+ T cells from PBMCs. CDR3 bases: TGTGCCAGCAGCTTTGGCGGGGGGCCGAACACCGGGGAGCTGTTTTTT. The encoded protein is CASSFGGGPNTGELFF.